This TCR beta chain emerged from a study of OX40 agonist ivuxolimab in advanced cancers. Looking at the study overall: Patients' therapy was ivuxolimab, an antibody that acts as an agonist of OX40 (CD134). Patients received intravenous ivuxolimab every 2 weeks at 0.01 to 10 mg/kg.

Sequencing used immunoSEQ multiplex PCR; TCRdb keeps in-frame clones, though not all of them. Of 65,000 to 90,000 clones detected, over 65% appear once; the ten largest clones hold approximately 2.6%. This clonotype was sampled from an adult with an advanced solid tumor such as melanoma, head and neck, liver or kidney cancer. The specimen comprised CD4+ or CD8+ T cells sorted from blood, sampled in a trial of the OX40 agonist ivuxolimab.

The CDR3 is CASSIGGSKTDTQYF. In DNA, the CDR3 is TGTGCCAGTAGTATCGGGGGATCAAAAACAGATACGCAGTATTTT. The V and J genes are TRBV19 and TRBJ2-3, with D perhaps TRBD2 (6 bases). CDR1 LNHDA and CDR2 SQIVND come from the germline V gene (reference sequence). CDR3 size: 15 residues. The V gene lost 3 bases and the J gene lost 3 bases, with 13 bases spanning the gap.